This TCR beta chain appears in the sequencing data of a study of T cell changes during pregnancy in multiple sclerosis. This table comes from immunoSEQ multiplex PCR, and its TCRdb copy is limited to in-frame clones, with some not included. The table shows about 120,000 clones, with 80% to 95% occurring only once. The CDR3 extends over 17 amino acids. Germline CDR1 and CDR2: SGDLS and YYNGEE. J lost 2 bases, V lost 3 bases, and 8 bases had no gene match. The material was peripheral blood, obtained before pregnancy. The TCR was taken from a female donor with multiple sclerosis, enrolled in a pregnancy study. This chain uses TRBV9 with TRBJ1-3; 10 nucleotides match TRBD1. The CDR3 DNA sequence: TGTGCCAGCAGCGGCGGGCCGGGACAGGGGACTGGAAACACCATATATTTT. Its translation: CASSGGPGQGTGNTIYF. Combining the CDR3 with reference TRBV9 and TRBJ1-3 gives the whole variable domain DSGVTQTPKHLITATGQRVTLRCSPRSGDLSVYWYQQSLDQGLQFLIQYYNGEERAKGNILERFSAQQFPDLHSELNLSSLELGDSALYFCASSGGPGQGTGNTIYFGEGSWLTVV.